This section outlines one T cell receptor beta chain sequence together with its context. From germline, CDR1 is MNHEY and CDR2 SVGAGI. Trimming pared 7 bases from V and 5 bases from J, leaving 17 bases between. CDR3 length: 15 residues. The Seattle patients, enrolled during active infection, were followed longitudinally. This entry belongs to a study of blood T cell repertoires in COVID-19. Turning to the study itself: The analysed material was cDNA or gDNA that came from T cells, B-cell-depleted T cells, or PBMCs.

Sequencing used immunoSEQ multiplex PCR; TCRdb keeps in-frame clones, though not all of them. The data contain some 300,000 clones, about 87% of them singletons. The sequence derives from a woman aged 45-65 years with COVID-19, enrolled during active disease. The chain carries TRBV6-5 and TRBJ2-2, with TRBD1 as a possible D gene (6 bases). The sequencing sample was made of peripheral blood. The CDR3 DNA reads TGTGCCAGCACCCGACAGGCTTGGCTTACCGGGGAGCTGTTTTTT. It yields the protein CASTRQAWLTGELFF.